These 14 T cell receptor beta chains came from one sample sequenced in a study of cytotoxic CD8 clonotypes in ibrutinib-treated CLL. Libraries were prepared by immunoSEQ multiplex PCR; TCRdb keeps only in-frame clonotypes and omits some of them. The sample includes 300,000 to 350,000 clones, roughly 80% seen only once; the top ten take 6.5% to 8.5%. The material sequenced was PBMCs, taken before ibrutinib treatment. All receptors come from a human donor with chronic lymphocytic leukemia.

A few counts support this clone. This chain joins TRBV2 and TRBJ2-7, with 7 bases aligning to TRBD2. Unmatched junction bases numbered 13, after V lost 3 bases and J lost 8 bases. Looked up from germline, CDR1 is SNHLY and CDR2 is FYNNEI. The CDR3 sequence is 15 residues long. CDR3 in DNA: TGTGCCAGCAGTGAGGCTAGCGGACGCTTGGTTAAGCAGTACTTC. This translates into CASSEASGRLVKQYF.

The chain recombines TRBV18 with TRBJ2-2; 11 bases align to TRBD2. V shed 4 bases and J 0 bases; nucleotides not matched to a gene: 7. The CDR3 is made up of 18 amino acids. Germline-derived CDR1 and CDR2 are KGHSH and LQKENI. The CDR3 DNA reads as TGTGCCAGCTCACTAAGGACTAGCGGGTATCCGAACACCGGGGAGCTGTTTTTT. Protein: CASSLRTSGYPNTGELFF.

The chain has TRBV6-6 and TRBJ2-7; TRBD2 matches 9 bases. The ends lost 2 bases at V and 2 bases at J; junction bases unmatched: 7. The CDR3 consists of 16 residues. Germline V CDR1 and CDR2: MNHNY, SVGAGI (reference sequence). CDR3 DNA: TGTGCCAGCAGTTACGCCGGACTAGCGCTTCCCTACGAGCAGTACTTC. Protein sequence: CASSYAGLALPYEQYF.

This CDR3 reads CASSLVTEERNYGYTF. CDR3 bases: TGTGCCAGCAGCTTGGTAACAGAGGAAAGGAACTATGGCTACACCTTC. This chain connects TRBV5-6 to TRBJ1-2; D not resolved. This CDR3 has 16 residues. Germline V gene sequence: CDR1 SGHDT, CDR2 YYEEEE. V was clipped by 0 bases and J by 2 bases, with 14 bases between them.

V usage is TRBV6-6 and J usage is TRBJ1-5; D not certain. This CDR3 is built from 14 residues. Germline V gene sequence: CDR1 MNHNY, CDR2 SVGAGI (reference sequence). Trimming shortened V by 6 bases and J by 3 bases, and 12 bases separated the two germline ends. The CDR3 region has the DNA TGTGCCAGCAGACGTCACGGGGACAATCAGCCCCAGCATTTT. It translates to CASRRHGDNQPQHF.

The chain couples TRBV27 to TRBJ2-6; D may be TRBD1 (7 bases). This CDR3 contains 18 residues. Trimming took 4 bases from V and 0 from J, leaving 16 bases between them. Looked up from germline, CDR1 is MNHEY and CDR2 is SMNVEV (reference sequence). CDR3 sequence reads: CASSSPGGRVSGANVLTF. In DNA, the CDR3 is TGTGCCAGCAGTTCCCCAGGGGGGAGAGTCTCTGGGGCCAACGTCCTGACTTTC.

This clone was detected a few times. J is TRBJ2-3 and V is TRBV18; D gene ambiguous. CDR1 is KGHSH and CDR2 is LQKENI in the germline V gene. V dropped 3 bases and J dropped 5 bases, with 9 bases sitting between them. The CDR3 has 13 residues. CDR3 in amino acids: CASSPSSGDTQYF. CDR3 DNA: TGTGCCAGCTCACCGTCGTCAGGAGATACGCAGTATTTT. Drawing the rest from reference TRBV18 and TRBJ2-3, the complete variable domain is NAGVMQNPRHLVRRRGQEARLRCSPMKGHSHVYWYRQLPEEGLKFMVYLQKENIIDESGMPKERFSAEFPKEGPSILRIQQVVRGDSAAYFCASSPSSGDTQYFGPGTRLTVL.

The V gene is TRBV7-2, the J gene TRBJ1-1; no reliable D call. CDR1 and CDR2 from the germline V gene are SGHTA and FQGNSA. Trimming removed 4 bases from V and 0 bases from J, with 9 bases in between. The CDR3 spans 14 residues. CDR3 in DNA: TGTGCCAGCAGCTCCGACGGGGTGAACACTGAAGCTTTCTTT. The encoded protein is CASSSDGVNTEAFF. Full variable domain (rest looked up from reference TRBV7-2 and TRBJ1-1): GAGVSQSPSNKVTEKGKDVELRCDPISGHTALYWYRQSLGQGLEFLIYFQGNSAPDKSGLPSDRFSAERTGGSVSTLTIQRTQQEDSAVYLCASSSDGVNTEAFFGQGTRLTVV.

This chain links TRBV18 with TRBJ1-1; no definite D call. The CDR3 sequence is 14 residues long. Germline V gene data show CDR1 as KGHSH and CDR2 as LQKENI. V dropped 5 bases and J dropped 3 bases, with 13 bases sitting between them. The CDR3 DNA reads TGTGCCAGCTCAACGCTGACGGACCACACTGAAGCTTTCTTT. Protein: CASSTLTDHTEAFF.

The V call is TRBV28, the J call TRBJ2-1; D ambiguous. The CDR3 covers 13 residues. CDR1 and CDR2 from the germline V gene are MDHEN and SYDVKM. Trimming took off 5 bases at V and 7 bases at J, with 12 bases between the two ends. The CDR3 loop reads CASSLGPGNEQFF. CDR3 coding DNA: TGTGCCAGCAGTCTAGGACCTGGGAATGAGCAGTTCTTC.

V and J are TRBV9 and TRBJ2-2; no reliable D call. Trimming pared 5 bases from V and 7 bases from J, leaving 9 bases between. Germline V gives CDR1 SGDLS, CDR2 YYNGEE. The length of the CDR3 is 12 residues. The CDR3 nucleotides are TGTGCCAGCAGTGCTCTAATCGGGGAGCTGTTTTTT. Protein product: CASSALIGELFF.

This chain links TRBV6-6 with TRBJ2-6, with D unresolved. The CDR3 contains 15 residues. Germline-derived CDR1 and CDR2 are MNHNY and SVGAGI (reference sequence). V lost 4 bases and J lost 2, with 9 bases in between. The CDR3 region has the DNA TGTGCCAGCAGTTTGACCAGTGCTGGGGCCAACGTCCTGACTTTC. Translating it yields CASSLTSAGANVLTF.

The count of this clone is one. The rearrangement uses TRBV11-3 and TRBJ2-1; no clear D. V lost 4 bases and J lost 9, with 13 bases in between. The CDR3 is made up of 13 amino acids. The germline V gene encodes CDR1 SGHNT and CDR2 YENEEA. The CDR3 bases are TGTGCCAGCAGCTCCCGGCATGGGGTTGAGCAGTTCTTC. Translated, it gives CASSSRHGVEQFF.

The gene calls are TRBV28 and TRBJ2-5, with 12 bases that match TRBD2. This CDR3 spans 15 amino acids. Germline assignment: CDR1 MDHEN and CDR2 SYDVKM. V trimming: 11 bases; J trimming: 4 bases; junction bases outside the gene matches: 11. CDR3 nucleotide sequence: TGTGCCTCAACACCGGGACTAGCGGGTGTAGAGACCCAGTACTTC. It encodes CASTPGLAGVETQYF.